The T cell receptor (beta chain) under discussion was sequenced for a study of persistence of HIV-infected CD4 T cells. Findings of the study overall: Within sorted populations, more oligoclonal TCRs accompanied more oligoclonal proviruses. Antigen-responding cells were enriched for degenerate expanded CDR3beta sequences. TCRbeta richness was lower in CMV- and Gag-responding cells than in anti-CD3/anti-CD28-responding cells.

The V gene's germline CDR1 is LGHNA and CDR2 YNFKEQ. The CDR3 extends over 15 amino acids. The ends lost 4 bases at V and 6 bases at J; junction bases unmatched: 8. About this clone: Its target is unknown.

Anti-CD3/anti-CD28 beads served as a nonspecific positive control stimulus. CD4+ T cells upregulating both CD40 ligand and CD69 were sorted as responding cells. Plasma HIV-1 RNA stayed below 50 copies/mL for at least 4 years. The libraries were made with immunoSEQ version 4 in survey mode. Some clones are missing from TCRdb's copy, which holds only in-frame ones; the method was immunoSEQ multiplex PCR. The sample includes 35,000 to 50,000 clones, about 89% of them seen just once. This sequence was found in an adult man with HIV who was CMV-seropositive. The material sequenced was CD4+ T cells sorted from PBMCs after approximately 19-hour stimulation, taken from a patient who received antiretroviral therapy. The V call is TRBV4-2, the J call TRBJ2-1, with TRBD1 matching over 8 bases. DNA of the CDR3: TGTGCCAGCAGCCGTGGACAGGGTGGATCCAATGAGCAGTTCTTC. It is translated as CASSRGQGGSNEQFF.